Below are 6 T cell receptor beta chains sequenced from a single sample in a study of CXCR3-negative and CXCR3-positive naive CD8 T cells. For these receptors, no antigen is known. Whole-study results and caveats: Hydrophobicity was higher for TRB CDR3s found in CXCR3-positive naive cells than in CXCR3-negative naive cells.

It was by 5' RACE with UMI labels that the TRB cDNA libraries were prepared. TCRdb re-called the 5' RACE reads and shows each CDR3 protein once, DNA omitted. The sample table includes around 88,000 distinct CDR3 sequences. Sequencing input: naive CXCR3+ CD8+ T cells from blood. Subset indicated: CD45RO-CCR7+CD27+CD95- naive CD8+ T cells expressing CXCR3 (TNR3+). The source is a human donor in good health. Some clones in this sample may be carry-over from other donors' samples.

The chain employs TRBV20-1 and TRBJ2-7. CDR3 length: 14 amino acids. The germline gives CDR1 DFQATT, CDR2 SNEGSKA (reference sequence). The CDR3 protein is CSARDPVGSYEQYF.

This chain joins TRBV24-1 and TRBJ2-3; TCRdb reports TRBD2, a call that lacks DNA to check it against. Per germline, CDR1 KGHDR and CDR2 SFDVKD. The CDR3 totals 12 residues. The CDR3 loop is CATRGTAGTQYF.

The V and J genes are TRBV7-3 and TRBJ2-3; TCRdb gives TRBD2 as the D gene, but with no DNA this cannot be confirmed. The CDR3 extends over 16 amino acids. Germline CDR1 is SGHTA and CDR2 is FQGTGA. The CDR3 sequence is CASSALAGSLRDTQYF.

This chain joins TRBV12-3 or TRBV12-4 and TRBJ2-1; TCRdb reports TRBD2, a call that lacks DNA to check it against. The CDR3 runs to 14 residues. The chain's CDR3 is CASIGTVSYNEQFF.

The rearrangement joins TRBV7-8 to TRBJ2-5. CDR1 and CDR2 (germline): SGHVS, FQNEAQ. The CDR3 sequence is 14 residues long. This chain's CDR3 is CASSGPYAPETQYF.

The J gene is TRBJ2-3, the V gene TRBV29-1; the D call from TCRdb, TRBD1, cannot be confirmed without DNA. Germline lookup yields CDR1 SQVTM and CDR2 ANQGSEA. The CDR3 is made up of 16 amino acids. CDR3 loop: CSVEGRTDTSTDTQYF.